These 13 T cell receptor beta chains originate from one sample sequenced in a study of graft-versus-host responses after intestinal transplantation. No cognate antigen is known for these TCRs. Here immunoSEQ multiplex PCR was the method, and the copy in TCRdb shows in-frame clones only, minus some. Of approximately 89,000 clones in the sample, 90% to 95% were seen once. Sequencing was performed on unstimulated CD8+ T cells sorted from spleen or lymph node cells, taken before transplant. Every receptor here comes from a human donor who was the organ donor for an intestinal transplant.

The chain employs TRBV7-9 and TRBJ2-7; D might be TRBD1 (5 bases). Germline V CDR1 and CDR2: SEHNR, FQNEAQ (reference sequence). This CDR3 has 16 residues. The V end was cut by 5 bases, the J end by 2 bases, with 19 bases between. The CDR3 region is CASSPHGQGYPYEQYF. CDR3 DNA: TGTGCCAGCAGCCCTCATGGGCAGGGCTACCCCTACGAGCAGTACTTC.

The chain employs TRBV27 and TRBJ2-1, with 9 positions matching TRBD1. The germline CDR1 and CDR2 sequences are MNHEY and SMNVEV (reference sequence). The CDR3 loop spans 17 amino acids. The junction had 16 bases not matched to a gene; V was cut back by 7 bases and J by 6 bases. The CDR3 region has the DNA TGTGCCAGCACCCGACGGACAGGGGTTAGGGACTTCAATGAGCAGTTCTTC. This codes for CASTRRTGVRDFNEQFF.

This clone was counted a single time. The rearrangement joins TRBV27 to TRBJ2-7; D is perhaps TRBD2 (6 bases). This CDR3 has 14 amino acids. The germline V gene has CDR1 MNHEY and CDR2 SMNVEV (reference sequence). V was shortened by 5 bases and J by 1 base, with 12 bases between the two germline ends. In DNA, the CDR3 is TGTGCCAGCAGTCCGGCGGGAAGGTCCTACGAGCAGTACTTC. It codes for CASSPAGRSYEQYF.

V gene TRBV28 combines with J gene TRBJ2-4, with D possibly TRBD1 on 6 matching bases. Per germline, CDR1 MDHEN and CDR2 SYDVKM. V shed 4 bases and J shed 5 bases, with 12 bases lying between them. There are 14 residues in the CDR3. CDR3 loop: CASSYGGRENIQYF. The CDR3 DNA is TGTGCCAGCAGTTATGGGGGCCGAGAAAACATTCAGTACTTC.

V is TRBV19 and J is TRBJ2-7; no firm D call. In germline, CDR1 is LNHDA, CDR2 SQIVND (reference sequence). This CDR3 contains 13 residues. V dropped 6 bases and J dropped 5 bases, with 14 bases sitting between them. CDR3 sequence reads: CASSLDLGNEQYF. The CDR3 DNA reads TGTGCCAGTAGCCTCGATCTGGGCAACGAGCAGTACTTC.

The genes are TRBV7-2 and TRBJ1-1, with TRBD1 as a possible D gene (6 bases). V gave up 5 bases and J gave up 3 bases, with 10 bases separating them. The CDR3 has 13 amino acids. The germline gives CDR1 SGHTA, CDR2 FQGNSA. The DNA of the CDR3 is TGTGCCAGCAGCATGACAGGACACACTGAAGCTTTCTTT. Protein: CASSMTGHTEAFF.

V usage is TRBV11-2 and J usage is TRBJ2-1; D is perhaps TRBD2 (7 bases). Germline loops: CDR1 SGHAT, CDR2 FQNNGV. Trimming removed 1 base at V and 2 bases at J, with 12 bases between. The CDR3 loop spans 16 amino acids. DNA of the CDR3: TGTGCCAGCAGCTTAGGGCCGGGGGGCCCCTACAATGAGCAGTTCTTC. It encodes CASSLGPGGPYNEQFF.

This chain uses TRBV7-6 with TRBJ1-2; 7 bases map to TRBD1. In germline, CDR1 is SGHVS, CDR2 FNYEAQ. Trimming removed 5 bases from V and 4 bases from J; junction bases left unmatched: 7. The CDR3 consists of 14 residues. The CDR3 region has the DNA TGTGCCAGCAGCCAGGGGGACAGCCTCTATGGCTACACCTTC. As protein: CASSQGDSLYGYTF.

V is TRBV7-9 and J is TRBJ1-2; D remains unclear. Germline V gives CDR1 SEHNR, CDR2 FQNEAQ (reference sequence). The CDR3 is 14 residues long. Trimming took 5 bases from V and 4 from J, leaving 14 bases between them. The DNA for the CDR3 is TGTGCCAGCAGCCCCCCTCCGGGGAGCTATGGCTACACCTTC. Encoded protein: CASSPPPGSYGYTF.

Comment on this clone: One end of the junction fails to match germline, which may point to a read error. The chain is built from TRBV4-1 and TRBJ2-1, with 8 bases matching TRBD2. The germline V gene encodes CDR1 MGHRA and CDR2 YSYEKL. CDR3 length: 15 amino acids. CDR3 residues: CASSQVGLGYYEQLF. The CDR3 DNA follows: TGCGCCAGCAGCCAAGTGGGACTAGGTTATTACGAGCAGCTCTTC.

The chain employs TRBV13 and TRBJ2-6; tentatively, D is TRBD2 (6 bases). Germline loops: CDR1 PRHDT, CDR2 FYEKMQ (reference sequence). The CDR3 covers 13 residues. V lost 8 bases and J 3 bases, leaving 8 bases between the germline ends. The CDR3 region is CASSGDGANVLTF. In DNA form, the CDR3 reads TGTGCCAGCTCGGGGGATGGGGCCAACGTCCTGACTTTC.

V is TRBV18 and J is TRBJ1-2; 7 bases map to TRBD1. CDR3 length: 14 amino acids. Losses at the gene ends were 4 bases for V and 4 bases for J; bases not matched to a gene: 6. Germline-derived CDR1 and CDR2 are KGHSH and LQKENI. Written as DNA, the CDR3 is TGTGCCAGCTCACGTCTAGGGGGCCCCTATGGCTACACCTTC. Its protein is CASSRLGGPYGYTF.

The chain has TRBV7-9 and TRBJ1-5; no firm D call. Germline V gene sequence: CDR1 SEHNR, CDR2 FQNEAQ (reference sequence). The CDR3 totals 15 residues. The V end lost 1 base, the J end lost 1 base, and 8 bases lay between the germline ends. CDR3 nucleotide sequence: TGTGCCAGCAGCTTAGATTCCAGGAGCAATCAGCCCCAGCATTTT. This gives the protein CASSLDSRSNQPQHF.